This entry lists 19 T cell receptor beta chains sequenced from one sample in a study of T cell responses to AZD1222 COVID-19 vaccine. Data came from immunoSEQ multiplex PCR; TCRdb stores just in-frame clones and leaves some out. The table records around 120,000 clones, approximately 83% of them present only once. The input for sequencing was peripheral blood, taken on day 0 of AZD1222 vaccination. Every receptor here comes from an adult in good health.

The chain recombines TRBV28 with TRBJ1-2; possible D gene TRBD1, 6 bases. CDR3 length equals 15 residues. Germline CDR1 reads MDHEN; CDR2 reads SYDVKM. Trimming pared 6 bases from V and 4 bases from J, leaving 18 bases between. In DNA, the CDR3 is TGTGCCAGCAGGCCCGACAGGCTAGCGACCTATGGCTACACCTTC. Its protein product is CASRPDRLATYGYTF.

V is TRBV25-1 and J is TRBJ1-1, with 7 bases that match TRBD1. The CDR3 consists of 12 residues. The V gene's germline CDR1 is MGHDK and CDR2 SYGVNS. The ends lost 4 bases at V and 7 bases at J; junction bases unmatched: 3. The CDR3 is CASSVQGLEAFF. The CDR3 nucleotides are TGTGCCAGCAGTGTACAGGGGCTTGAAGCTTTCTTT.

The rearrangement links TRBV23-1 to TRBJ1-5; TRBD1 matches 9 bases. TRBV23-1 is annotated as an ORF whose role is uncertain. The V and J ends lost 6 bases and 9 bases, in that order; junction bases with no gene match: 12. This CDR3 comprises 15 residues. CDR3 nucleotides: TGCGCCAGCAGACCCGGGACAGGGTATTGGCCGCCCCAGCATTTT. Amino acids: CASRPGTGYWPPQHF.

This sequence joins TRBV27 and TRBJ1-1; D might be TRBD1 (5 bases). V lost 7 bases and J 1 base, leaving 16 bases between the germline ends. The CDR3 is made up of 15 amino acids. CDR1 MNHEY and CDR2 SMNVEV come from the germline V gene (reference sequence). CDR3 sequence (DNA): TGTGCCAGCACCCCCCGGGGCCGAAGGAACACTGAAGCTTTCTTT. Translation gives CASTPRGRRNTEAFF.

In its sample, this clone was seen once. V gene TRBV28 combines with J gene TRBJ2-2; 8 bases fit TRBD2. Germline V CDR1 and CDR2: MDHEN, SYDVKM. V dropped 7 bases and J dropped 0; count of bases not matched to a gene: 4. This CDR3 region has 15 residues. The CDR3 loop reads CASTRSGANTGELFF. In nucleotides, the CDR3 is TGTGCCAGCACCCGTAGCGGGGCGAACACCGGGGAGCTGTTTTTT.

The J gene is TRBJ1-2, the V gene TRBV6-2 or TRBV6-3; the D gene is possibly TRBD1 (5 bases). CDR3 length: 12 residues. V shed 5 bases and J shed 8 bases, with 12 bases lying between them. CDR1 is MNHEY, CDR2 SVGEGT, per germline. CDR3 coding DNA: TGTGCCAGCAGTGGTCCAGGGAAGGGCTACACCTTC. The encoded protein is CASSGPGKGYTF.

The V gene is TRBV4-3, the J gene TRBJ2-3; 11 bases are shared with TRBD2. This CDR3 is built from 17 residues. From germline, CDR1 is LGHNA and CDR2 YSLEER. Trimming removed 2 bases from V and 0 bases from J; junction bases left unmatched: 4. CDR3 in DNA: TGCGCCAGCAGCCAATCGGGACTAGCGGCTAGCACAGATACGCAGTATTTT. Its protein is CASSQSGLAASTDTQYF.

The genes are TRBV5-1 and TRBJ1-3; TRBD1 matches 7 bases. The CDR3 runs 14 residues. Trimming cost V 4 bases and J 1 base; bases outside gene matches: 2. The germline gives CDR1 SGHRS, CDR2 YFSETQ. The CDR3 sequence: CASSPGQSGNTIYF. The CDR3 bases are TGCGCCAGCAGCCCGGGACAGTCTGGAAACACCATATATTTT.

The chain couples TRBV9 to TRBJ1-1; 9 positions match TRBD1. The CDR3 runs 15 residues. CDR1 is SGDLS and CDR2 is YYNGEE in the germline V gene. V trimming: 3 bases; J trimming: 4 bases; junction bases outside the gene matches: 7. CDR3 amino acids: CASSGITDRGTEAFF. CDR3 nucleotide sequence: TGTGCCAGCAGCGGAATCACGGACAGGGGCACTGAAGCTTTCTTT. The entire variable domain, with the rest obtained from reference TRBV9 and TRBJ1-1, is as follows: DSGVTQTPKHLITATGQRVTLRCSPRSGDLSVYWYQQSLDQGLQFLIQYYNGEERAKGNILERFSAQQFPDLHSELNLSSLELGDSALYFCASSGITDRGTEAFFGQGTRLTVV.

The V and J genes are TRBV5-6 and TRBJ1-4; no firm D call. Per the germline V gene, CDR1 is SGHDT and CDR2 is YYEEEE. The germline V and J ends were trimmed by 4 bases and 3 bases, with 7 bases remaining between them. The CDR3 consists of 13 residues. DNA of the CDR3: TGTGCCAGCAGCGAAAGGCCTAATGAAAAACTGTTTTTT. This sequence encodes CASSERPNEKLFF.

The chain joins TRBV19 to TRBJ1-1; 9 bases agree with TRBD1. Germline loops: CDR1 LNHDA, CDR2 SQIVND (reference sequence). J lost 1 base, V lost 7 bases, and 7 bases had no gene match. The CDR3 is 15 amino acids. In DNA form, the CDR3 reads TGTGCCAGTACCCCCGGGACAGGGTCGAACACTGAAGCTTTCTTT. Encoded protein: CASTPGTGSNTEAFF.

The chain uses TRBV5-1 and TRBJ2-5; D gene unclear. Trimming took 0 bases from V and 1 from J, leaving 13 bases between them. CDR3 length: 16 residues. Germline assignment: CDR1 SGHRS and CDR2 YFSETQ. DNA for the CDR3: TGCGCCAGCAGCTTGGGCAGCGTAGTGGGCCAAGAGACCCAGTACTTC. It translates to CASSLGSVVGQETQYF.

The rearrangement links TRBV24-1 to TRBJ2-2; 7 bases align to TRBD2. V lost 4 bases and J lost 6; bases outside the gene matches: 13. This CDR3 comprises 17 residues. CDR1 is KGHDR, CDR2 SFDVKD, per germline. CDR3 sequence reads: CATSDPPPGGQAGELFF. The CDR3 coding sequence is TGTGCCACCAGTGACCCTCCTCCGGGAGGCCAAGCCGGGGAGCTGTTTTTT.

The chain has TRBV7-2 and TRBJ1-2, with D hard to call. Germline CDR1 is SGHTA and CDR2 is FQGNSA. V shed 1 base and J shed 3 bases, with 12 bases lying between them. The CDR3 totals 15 residues. CDR3 sequence: CASSLGPFSDYGYTF. CDR3 in DNA: TGTGCCAGCAGCTTAGGTCCGTTTTCTGACTATGGCTACACCTTC.

The rearrangement joins TRBV14 to TRBJ2-7; 10 bases agree with TRBD1. CDR1 SGHDN and CDR2 FVKESK come from the germline V gene. Trimming removed 3 bases from V and 5 bases from J; junction bases left unmatched: 7. The CDR3 runs 15 residues. The CDR3 nucleotides are TGTGCCAGCAGCCATAGACAGGGGGCATTAAACGAGCAGTACTTC. Protein sequence: CASSHRQGALNEQYF.

This clone was seen a few times. This chain links TRBV30 with TRBJ1-1; no firm D call. Trimming cost V 4 bases and J 10 bases, with 16 bases left between them. There are 12 residues in the CDR3. Germline V gene lookup returns CDR1 GTSNPN and CDR2 SVGIG (reference sequence). This chain's CDR3 is CAWTDVIMVAFF. Here the CDR3 DNA reads TGTGCCTGGACTGACGTAATAATGGTAGCTTTCTTT. Full variable domain (missing parts from reference TRBV30 and TRBJ1-1): SQTIHQWPATLVQPVGSPLSLECTVEGTSNPNLYWYRQAAGRGLQLLFYSVGIGQISSEVPQNLSASRPQDRQFILSSKKLLLSDSGFYLCAWTDVIMVAFFGQGTRLTVV.

This chain connects TRBV19 to TRBJ1-5; TRBD1 matches at 10 bases. With V trimmed by 8 bases and J by 4 bases, 2 bases remained unmatched. Germline CDR1 LNHDA, CDR2 SQIVND (reference sequence). The CDR3 runs 13 residues. CDR3 in DNA: TGTGCCAGTGGGACAGGGGCTAATCAGCCCCAGCATTTT. As protein: CASGTGANQPQHF. Based on the CDR3 plus reference TRBV19 and TRBJ1-5, the full variable domain is DGGITQSPKYLFRKEGQNVTLSCEQNLNHDAMYWYRQDPGQGLRLIYYSQIVNDFQKGDIAEGYSVSREKKESFPLTVTSAQKNPTAFYLCASGTGANQPQHFGDGTRLSIL.

The chain recombines TRBV5-5 with TRBJ1-5, with D unclear. Germline CDR1 and CDR2: SGHKS and YYEKEE (reference sequence). This CDR3 spans 16 amino acids. Between the trimmed V and J ends, which lost 5 bases and 4 bases, there was a span of 19 bases. The CDR3 reads CASSQRRVRENQPQHF. For the CDR3, the DNA is TGTGCCAGCAGTCAGAGACGGGTTAGGGAGAATCAGCCCCAGCATTTT. Supplemented by reference TRBV5-5 and TRBJ1-5, the full variable domain reads DAGVTQSPTHLIKTRGQQVTLRCSPISGHKSVSWYQQVLGQGPQFIFQYYEKEERGRGNFPDRFSARQFPNYSSELNVNALLLGDSALYLCASSQRRVRENQPQHFGDGTRLSIL.

The rearrangement uses TRBV30 and TRBJ2-2; a weak D match, TRBD2 (5 bases). This CDR3 has 15 residues. V was pared by 3 bases and J by 6 bases, with 17 bases between. Germline V gene lookup returns CDR1 GTSNPN and CDR2 SVGIG (reference sequence). The DNA for the CDR3 is TGTGCCTGGAGACCCGGGATAAGGAAGGCCGGGGAGCTGTTTTTT. This gives the protein CAWRPGIRKAGELFF.